This TCR beta chain was profiled in a study of CD8+ T cells in alopecia areata. Looking at the study overall: Percent affected scalp area, the SALT score, rated treated patients' severity. Study-level findings and limits: Persistence during tofacitinib was seen for many expanded lesional clones in scalp and blood. Tofacitinib significantly reduced both scalp clonality and expanded CD8+ clones among the top 100.

Reverse transcription of extracted RNA yielded cDNA, which provided the sequencing template. Here immunoSEQ multiplex PCR was the method, and the copy in TCRdb shows in-frame clones only, minus some. This table holds some 150,000 clones, 85% to 90% found once. This sample's treatment: oral pan-JAK inhibitor, 5-10 mg twice daily. Sorting separated CD4+ and CD8+ T cells out of PBMCs. Regarding this clone: Its target is unknown.

The germline V and J ends were trimmed by 9 bases and 0 bases, with 11 bases remaining between them. The CDR3 length is 14 residues. Germline lookup yields CDR1 MNHEY and CDR2 SMNVEV (reference sequence). This sequence originates from a human donor with alopecia areata. Material: CD8+ T cells sorted from blood, obtained at week 4, from a patient treated with tofacitinib. J is TRBJ2-2 and V is TRBV27; D uncertain. DNA for the CDR3: TGTGCCAGTGGTAGGACGACGAACACCGGGGAGCTGTTTTTT. Its translation is CASGRTTNTGELFF.